What follows are 4 T cell receptor beta chains derived from one specimen sequenced in a study of T cell responses to AZD1222 COVID-19 vaccine. The data were produced by immunoSEQ multiplex PCR, yet TCRdb's version contains in-frame clones alone and is incomplete. This table has 150,000 to 200,000 clones, more than 70% appearing once. Sequenced material: peripheral blood, taken 28 days after the second AZD1222 dose. These receptors all come from an adult who received the AZD1222 COVID-19 vaccine.

This clone appeared a single time. The J gene is TRBJ2-7, the V gene TRBV28; D not certain. Trimming pared 6 bases from V and 6 bases from J, leaving 12 bases between. Per the germline V gene, CDR1 is MDHEN and CDR2 is SYDVKM. The CDR3 has 12 amino acids. The CDR3 region is CASRDQSREQYF. DNA of the CDR3: TGTGCCAGCAGGGACCAAAGTCGCGAGCAGTACTTC.

This chain links TRBV7-8 with TRBJ2-3, with D maybe TRBD2 (6 bases). V lost 5 bases and J lost 2, with 14 bases in between. Germline values: CDR1 SGHVS, CDR2 FQNEAQ. The CDR3 contains 15 residues. The CDR3 DNA is TGTGCCAGCAGCATAGGAGGGAAAGACACAGATACGCAGTATTTT. Its translation: CASSIGGKDTDTQYF.

This clone was seen a few times. The chain employs TRBV4-3 and TRBJ2-5; 7 nucleotides agree with TRBD1. This CDR3 is 14 amino acids long. J lost 1 base, V lost 3 bases, and 2 bases had no gene match. Germline values: CDR1 LGHNA, CDR2 YSLEER. This CDR3 reads CASSQRQGQETQYF. The CDR3 DNA reads TGCGCCAGCAGCCAGCGACAGGGCCAAGAGACCCAGTACTTC.

V usage is TRBV4-3 and J usage is TRBJ1-4; 9 nucleotides agree with TRBD1. Germline-derived CDR1 and CDR2 are LGHNA and YSLEER. The trim removed 3 bases at V and 7 bases at J, leaving 6 bases unmatched. There are 15 residues in the CDR3. As DNA, the CDR3 is TGCGCCAGCAGCCATGGACAGGGGATCGGTGAAAAACTGTTTTTT. Its protein product is CASSHGQGIGEKLFF.